This TCR beta chain originates from a study of T cells in Graves' hyperthyroidism and ophthalmopathy (dated by TCRdb to about 2019). Broadly, across the study: Peripheral blood samples were taken at initial diagnosis, before any treatment was given. A discovery cohort of about a hundred patients, about 40 with Graves' ophthalmopathy and roughly 59 with stable Graves' hyperthyroidism, was used to find distinguishing TCR V-J signatures. Prospective prediction of ophthalmopathy was tested in an independent validation cohort of some 20 hyperthyroidism patients and around 16 patients who later progressed to ophthalmopathy. The approximately 90 discovery patients were divided at random into training and test sets in a 7:3 ratio. The study also compared thyroid tissue and blood T-cell repertoires from five or six Graves' hyperthyroidism patients. After blood sampling, hyperthyroidism patients were treated with methimazole at a starting dose of 30 mg daily, and ophthalmopathy patients were treated with high-dose intravenous methylprednisolone. According to the paper, TCR Vbeta CDR3 sequencing was carried out on 135 peripheral blood samples, which came from under 50 ophthalmopathy, 75 to 80 hyperthyroidism and roughly 17 progressor patients. What the research found in general, with its limitations: In cross-validation, a model built on a 13 V-J signature told ophthalmopathy apart from stable hyperthyroidism with roughly 87% sensitivity and roughly 83% specificity, and in testing the same model reached 80%/75%. Blood samples also contained most of the expanded thyroid clonotypes (frequency above 0.001), which suggests that blood repertoires may reflect thyroid immune responses. Sample size was not statistically predetermined, and investigators were not blinded to group allocation. In validation, the model predicted progression to ophthalmopathy a median of about 6 months before onset, with 65% to 71% sensitivity and 72.22% specificity.

As concerns this clonotype: What antigen it recognizes has not been identified. Within one base of it there is no much larger clone, and no base qualities were kept.

The CDR3 holds 11 amino acids from the cysteine to the phenylalanine. Only the CDR3 DNA stays, 33 bases, in frame from base 1. Reading the germline V gene gives CDR1 SGHRS and CDR2 YFSETQ. The hyperthyroidism patients were between 18 and 65 years old and newly diagnosed, with a disease duration of less than 2 months. Patients with uncontrolled infections, other autoimmune diseases, pregnancy or lactation were excluded. Diagnoses were established on the basis of clinical symptoms, serum thyroxine and TRAb, thyroid ultrasound, and orbital computed tomography. For progressor patients, blood was drawn at the first diagnosis of hyperthyroidism, before any ophthalmopathy symptoms had appeared. Ficoll-Paque density gradient centrifugation was used to isolate PBMCs from about 9 ml of fresh peripheral blood. Progressor patients were defined as those initially diagnosed with Graves' hyperthyroidism in whom ophthalmopathy developed during follow-up. Trizol reagent was used to extract total RNA, and RNA quality was then checked on an Agilent 2100 Bioanalyzer.

The TCR beta CDR3 regions were amplified from RNA transcripts. The TCR CDR3 was subjected to a first round of RT-PCR using the HTBI primer set and the Qiagen OneStep RT-PCR kit. The libraries were constructed in a second round of multiplex PCR and then size-selected and purified. Libraries were sequenced paired-end with 100 bp reads on an Illumina HiSeq2000. The source study handled its data this way. SOAPnuke was used to process the raw data, throwing out any read that contained adapters or uncalled bases, had a mean Phred below 15, or lacked an exact constant-primer or identifier match. COPE v1.2.5 was used to merge high-quality paired reads, and clonotypes were defined as unique nucleotide sequences. MiTCR v1.1 was used to align clonotypes to the IMGT TRBV, TRBD and TRBJ reference segments. Analysis was restricted to V-J combinations with a frequency above 0.0001, which covered roughly 99% of repertoires. A TCS score was defined as the ratio of F50 (clonal expansion) to E x V (chaos), with BLOSUM62-based TCRdist applied between CDR3 peptides within each V-J. Welch's t-statistics and random forest reduced around 520 V-J features to under 15, which were used in a naive Bayes classifier (R e1071). TCRdb applied fastp at Q25 and MiXCR to the public reads, then kept only in-frame beta chains. For every CDR3 protein sequence, its rows merge into one entry that carries the most common genes and DNA. It is TCRdb's table, rather than the study itself, that gives the V and J calls and clone size. This sample comprises roughly 380,000 distinct CDR3 sequences, roughly 13% of them detected only once. Clones ranked in the top ten supply under 25% of the sample.

Sample: blood. The chain is made from TRBV5-1 and TRBJ1-1; the D gene identity is not certain. The receptor's source is a young man with Graves' hyperthyroidism that later progressed to Graves' ophthalmopathy. In nucleotides, the sequence is TGCGACGGCAGCTTGGGGAGTAAAGCTTTCTTT. It encodes CDGSLGSKAFF.